This TCR beta chain was captured in a study of cytomegalovirus exposure and HLA in healthy donors. Findings and caveats of the study: In an earlier analysis, about 87% or about 30%: the productive usage of most TCR beta V segments. As a later analysis showed, several of the most significant clusters appeared to be linked to common viral pathogens.

In the PCR, 60 Vbeta and 13 Jbeta primers were used. Authors' data handling: An analysis that came later counted 70 million to 100 million unique TCR beta chains, approximately 10 million shared. The assay was immunoSEQ multiplex PCR, and TCRdb's table has in-frame clones only and misses some. That table supplies the V and J calls and clone size; D and trimming were determined from the DNA. In the table there are 150,000 to 200,000 clones, roughly 80% of which are singletons. The CDR3 loop spans 15 amino acids. Trimming shortened V by 6 bases and J by 0 bases, and 16 bases separated the two germline ends. Per germline, CDR1 SQVTM and CDR2 ANQGSEA. Donors sampled were nominally healthy, though unrecorded immune exposures were likely. As regards this clone: The antigen is undetermined.

The TCR comes from a woman aged 18-29 years in good health and CMV-seronegative. The V gene is TRBV29-1, the J gene TRBJ2-3; tentative D call: TRBD2 (6 bases). The sample comprised PBMCs. The CDR3 loop reads CSVLAPAFSTDTQYF. The DNA of the CDR3 is TGCAGCGTCCTAGCGCCCGCTTTTAGCACAGATACGCAGTATTTT.